Below are 3 T cell receptor beta chains sequenced from a single sample in a study of T cell responses to AZD1222 COVID-19 vaccine. Using immunoSEQ multiplex PCR, the repertoire was profiled, and TCRdb retains in-frame clones only, with some absent. The data show 110,000 to 150,000 clones, with 70% to 90% seen just once and around 8.6% held by the top ten. Sequencing used peripheral blood, obtained on day 0 of AZD1222 vaccination. The receptors stem from an adult in good health.

This clone has a handful of counts. The chain uses TRBV6-5 and TRBJ2-2; 9 nucleotides match TRBD1. The CDR3 spans 15 residues. The junction had 7 bases not matched to a gene; V was cut back by 4 bases and J by 7 bases. CDR1 is MNHEY, CDR2 SVGAGI, per germline. CDR3 in amino acids: CASSFSGTGHGELFF. DNA for the CDR3: TGTGCCAGCAGTTTCTCCGGGACAGGGCACGGGGAGCTGTTTTTT.

The J gene is TRBJ2-7, the V gene TRBV5-4; 7 bases agree with TRBD1. The J segment lost 3 bases and the V segment lost 1 base, leaving 7 bases of the junction unmatched. Germline V gene lookup returns CDR1 SGHNT and CDR2 YYREEE (reference sequence). CDR3 size: 15 residues. The CDR3 DNA follows: TGTGCCAGCAGCTTGCCCCGGGACAGCTACTACGAGCAGTACTTC. Encoded protein: CASSLPRDSYYEQYF.

The chain recombines TRBV5-1 with TRBJ2-1; a weak D match, TRBD2 (6 bases). Trimming shortened V by 2 bases and J by 2 bases, and 11 bases separated the two germline ends. In germline, CDR1 is SGHRS, CDR2 YFSETQ. The CDR3 is made up of 15 amino acids. The CDR3 coding sequence is TGCGCCAGCAGCTTTTGGAGGGAGACCTACAATGAGCAGTTCTTC. Protein: CASSFWRETYNEQFF. Drawing the rest from reference TRBV5-1 and TRBJ2-1, the complete variable domain is KAGVTQTPRYLIKTRGQQVTLSCSPISGHRSVSWYQQTPGQGLQFLFEYFSETQRNKGNFPGRFSGRQFSNSRSEMNVSTLELGDSALYLCASSFWRETYNEQFFGPGTRLTVL.